The 16 T cell receptor beta chains below were found in one sample sequenced in a study of blood T cells in healthy people across ages (dated by TCRdb to between 2014 and 2016). The library was built by means of 5' RACE. Sequencer: Illumina HiSeq 2500. A second PCR of roughly 7 to 12 cycles was run with a J-beta primer mix and a sample-barcoded 5' primer. TCRdb passed the public sequencing reads through fastp at Q25 and MiXCR, retaining productive beta sequences. Rows with one shared CDR3 protein collapse into an entry with the most common genes and DNA. Here the sample has almost 300,000 distinct CDR3 sequences; roughly 27% occur a single time. The ten largest clones represent 25% to 30% of the sample. What was sequenced was blood. The receptors originated from an older woman in good health.

This clonotype has just a few counts. The gene calls are TRBV27 and TRBJ2-5; tentatively, D is TRBD1 (6 bases). This CDR3 has 16 amino acids. Germline values: CDR1 MNHEY, CDR2 SMNVEV (reference sequence). Trimming pared 7 bases from V and 4 bases from J, leaving 22 bases between. CDR3: CASTARGSRALETQYF. The CDR3 nucleotides are TGTGCCAGCACAGCCAGGGGTAGTCGGGCCTTAGAGACCCAGTACTTC.

The V and J genes are TRBV27 and TRBJ2-2, with 11 bases aligning to TRBD2. The CDR3 extends over 16 amino acids. Germline lookup yields CDR1 MNHEY and CDR2 SMNVEV (reference sequence). Trimming removed 5 bases from V and 5 bases from J; junction bases left unmatched: 7. The CDR3 here is CASSRTLAGATGELFF. DNA for the CDR3: TGTGCCAGCAGTCGAACACTAGCGGGAGCAACCGGGGAGCTGTTTTTT.

This chain connects TRBV28 to TRBJ2-3; TRBD2 matches at 8 bases. Germline-derived CDR1 and CDR2 are MDHEN and SYDVKM. The CDR3 runs to 17 residues. Trimming at V came to 3 bases and at J to 2 bases, leaving 10 bases not matched to a gene. The CDR3 region has the DNA TGTGCCAGCAGTTTTGATGGTTTAGCGGGAACCACAGATACGCAGTATTTT. This codes for CASSFDGLAGTTDTQYF. Together with reference TRBV28 and TRBJ2-3, the CDR3 gives the full variable domain: DVKVTQSSRYLVKRTGEKVFLECVQDMDHENMFWYRQDPGLGLRLIYFSYDVKMKEKGDIPEGYSVSREKKERFSLILESASTNQTSMYLCASSFDGLAGTTDTQYFGPGTRLTVL.

This clonotype was detected a few times. The chain links TRBV28 to TRBJ1-2; 8 bases line up with TRBD1. The CDR3 is 16 residues long. Trimming at V came to 6 bases and at J to 4 bases, leaving 13 bases not matched to a gene. Germline V CDR1 and CDR2: MDHEN, SYDVKM. CDR3 loop: CASSPYRTGGGYGYTF. As DNA, the CDR3 is TGTGCCAGCAGCCCCTACCGTACAGGGGGTGGCTATGGCTACACCTTC.

CDR3 bases: TGCGCCAGCAGCCAAGATCGTAGCGGGAGTGCATACAATGAGCAGTTCTTC. This encodes CASSQDRSGSAYNEQFF. The chain employs TRBV4-1 and TRBJ2-1, with 9 bases identical to TRBD2. Trimming at V came to 0 bases and at J to 4 bases, leaving 7 bases not matched to a gene. Germline CDR1 reads MGHRA; CDR2 reads YSYEKL. CDR3 length: 17 amino acids.

J is TRBJ2-2 and V is TRBV5-1; TRBD1 or TRBD2 may be the D gene (6 bases each). This CDR3 is 16 amino acids long. In germline, CDR1 is SGHRS, CDR2 YFSETQ. V was cut by 2 bases and J by 0 bases, with 11 bases left in between. CDR3 nucleotide sequence: TGCGCCAGCAGCTTCGGGGGCCTTCCGAACACCGGGGAGCTGTTTTTT. It encodes CASSFGGLPNTGELFF. Supplemented by reference TRBV5-1 and TRBJ2-2, the full variable domain reads KAGVTQTPRYLIKTRGQQVTLSCSPISGHRSVSWYQQTPGQGLQFLFEYFSETQRNKGNFPGRFSGRQFSNSRSEMNVSTLELGDSALYLCASSFGGLPNTGELFFGEGSRLTVL.

This clonotype was seen only a few times. Here the CDR3 omits its conserved ending phenylalanine or tryptophan, so a read error is the likely source. This sequence joins TRBV12-3 or TRBV12-4 and TRBJ1-1, with D unclear. CDR3 length equals 14 residues. Trimming pared 3 bases from V and 3 bases from J, leaving 11 bases between. Here the CDR3 DNA reads TGTGCCAGCAGTTTTTCAGTGGAGCACACTGAAGCTTTCTCT. Encoded protein: CASSFSVEHTEAFS.

The J gene is TRBJ2-5, the V gene TRBV6-2 or TRBV6-3; D is possibly TRBD1 (5 bases). The V and J ends lost 6 bases and 2 bases respectively, with 19 bases between them. Germline CDR1 reads MNHEY; CDR2 reads SVGEGT. This CDR3 region has 16 residues. CDR3 sequence: CASSSPGSDTQETQYF. The CDR3 coding sequence is TGTGCCAGCAGCTCCCCGGGCTCGGACACTCAAGAGACCCAGTACTTC.

The J gene is TRBJ2-7, the V gene TRBV29-1; tentatively, D is TRBD2 (7 bases). The CDR3 totals 15 residues. V gave up 6 bases and J gave up 6 bases, with 24 bases separating them. The germline CDR1 and CDR2 sequences are SQVTM and ANQGSEA. For the CDR3, the DNA is TGCAGCGTCCGCGGGGGACAAGGGGGTTCAGTCGAGCAGTACTTC. As protein: CSVRGGQGGSVEQYF.

The chain carries TRBV6-1 and TRBJ1-1, with a weak D call TRBD1 (6 bases). Looked up from germline, CDR1 is MNHNS and CDR2 is SASEGT. Trimming took 4 bases from V and 1 from J, leaving 13 bases between them. This CDR3 has 15 amino acids. The CDR3 reads CASSVDLGQNTEAFF. The CDR3 DNA follows: TGTGCCAGCAGTGTCGATTTGGGACAGAACACTGAAGCTTTCTTT.

The chain couples TRBV28 to TRBJ2-1; 9 bases fit TRBD2. The ends lost 2 bases at V and 5 bases at J; junction bases unmatched: 4. CDR3 size: 15 residues. CDR1 and CDR2 from the germline V gene are MDHEN and SYDVKM. CDR3 residues: CASSLGGGVDNEQFF. In DNA form, the CDR3 reads TGTGCCAGCAGTTTAGGCGGGGGGGTGGACAATGAGCAGTTCTTC.

The chain uses TRBV28 and TRBJ1-5; D might be TRBD1 (5 bases). The V end was cut by 5 bases, the J end by 1 base, with 21 bases between. Looked up from germline, CDR1 is MDHEN and CDR2 is SYDVKM. The CDR3 runs 18 residues. In DNA form, the CDR3 reads TGTGCCAGCAGTAAAGCCCCGCGCCTGGGACCCAGCAATCAGCCCCAGCATTTT. It specifies CASSKAPRLGPSNQPQHF.

This clonotype came up a few times. The V and J genes are TRBV28 and TRBJ2-7; D ambiguous. The CDR3 totals 14 residues. Germline-derived CDR1 and CDR2 are MDHEN and SYDVKM. V lost 3 bases and J 4 bases, leaving 13 bases between the germline ends. CDR3 sequence reads: CASSFAGVPYEQYF. CDR3 DNA sequence: TGTGCCAGCAGTTTTGCAGGAGTACCTTACGAGCAGTACTTC.

V and J are TRBV11-2 and TRBJ2-7, with 9 bases identical to TRBD2. Germline CDR1 is SGHAT and CDR2 is FQNNGV. V was clipped by 2 bases and J by 6 bases; unmatched bases: 14. This CDR3 comprises 17 residues. In nucleotides, the CDR3 is TGTGCCAGCAGCTTAAATAGGGCTCAAGCGGGAGGTGGCGAGCAGTACTTC. It specifies CASSLNRAQAGGGEQYF.

The rearrangement joins TRBV27 to TRBJ1-5, with a possible D match to TRBD1 (5 bases). The germline CDR1 and CDR2 sequences are MNHEY and SMNVEV (reference sequence). Trimming stripped 6 bases from V and 4 bases from J, with 10 bases between. The CDR3 length is 13 residues. CDR3 in amino acids: CASRGTGNQPQHF. The CDR3 region has the DNA TGTGCCAGCAGGGGGACGGGGAATCAGCCCCAGCATTTT.

This chain joins TRBV28 and TRBJ2-5, with D possibly being TRBD2 (5 bases). The V gene's germline CDR1 is MDHEN and CDR2 SYDVKM. The CDR3 spans 15 residues. Trimming stripped 5 bases from V and 4 bases from J, with 17 bases between. The CDR3 loop is CASSPPEAWGETQYF. CDR3 nucleotide sequence: TGTGCCAGCAGTCCCCCGGAGGCCTGGGGAGAGACCCAGTACTTC.